The 21 T cell receptor beta chains below come from one sample, sequenced in a study of cytomegalovirus exposure and HLA in healthy donors. Primers for the PCR totalled 60 Vbeta and 13 Jbeta. Repertoires were generated with immunoSEQ multiplex PCR, while TCRdb's copy carries only in-frame clones and drops some. This sample has around 180,000 clones; about 73% occur once, and the top ten carry about 13%. The sample taken for sequencing was PBMCs. The receptor set was obtained from a woman between 50 and 59 years old in good health and CMV-seropositive.

The CDR3 sequence: CASSPWTGSYEQYF. In nucleotides, the CDR3 is TGTGCCAGCAGCCCCTGGACAGGGTCCTACGAGCAGTACTTC. J is TRBJ2-7 and V is TRBV27, with 8 bases matching TRBD1. Germline V gene sequence: CDR1 MNHEY, CDR2 SMNVEV (reference sequence). CDR3 length: 14 residues. The trim removed 6 bases at V and 1 base at J, leaving 5 bases unmatched.

CDR3 sequence: CASSLVPYEQYF. In DNA form, the CDR3 reads TGTGCCAGCAGCTTGGTGCCCTACGAGCAGTACTTC. V is TRBV5-8 and J is TRBJ2-5; unclear D gene. Near its end, the DNA agrees better with TRBJ2-7, so the J call may be wrong. This CDR3 comprises 12 residues. CDR1 is SGHTS, CDR2 YDEGEE, per germline.

V usage is TRBV4-1 and J usage is TRBJ2-1; D may be TRBD1 (7 bases). V lost 0 bases and J lost 5, with 14 bases in between. The CDR3 runs 16 residues. Germline CDR1 is MGHRA and CDR2 is YSYEKL. CDR3 in amino acids: CASSQEQGRSDNEQFF. The CDR3 DNA reads as TGCGCCAGCAGCCAAGAACAGGGGAGGTCGGACAATGAGCAGTTCTTC.

This chain joins TRBV13 and TRBJ2-5, with D perhaps TRBD1 (6 bases). CDR3 length equals 15 residues. Trimming shortened V by 5 bases and J by 1 base, and 14 bases separated the two germline ends. CDR1 is PRHDT, CDR2 FYEKMQ, per germline (reference sequence). CDR3: CASSPRTAFQETQYF. The DNA for the CDR3 is TGTGCCAGCAGCCCCAGGACAGCTTTCCAAGAGACCCAGTACTTC.

The V gene is TRBV4-1, the J gene TRBJ2-1; the match to TRBD2 covers 14 bases. The CDR3 runs 18 residues. CDR1 and CDR2 from the germline V gene are MGHRA and YSYEKL. The V segment lost 3 bases and the J segment 10 bases; nucleotides outside the gene matches: 14. In DNA form, the CDR3 reads TGCGCCAGCAGCCAGGCCTCAAGACTAGCGGGGGGGCCGGAGGAGCAGTTCTTC. The encoded protein is CASSQASRLAGGPEEQFF.

This chain joins TRBV9 and TRBJ2-1; no clear D gene. The germline V and J ends were trimmed by 0 bases and 0 bases, with 7 bases remaining between them. The CDR3 runs to 15 residues. Per the germline V gene, CDR1 is SGDLS and CDR2 is YYNGEE. The CDR3 coding sequence is TGTGCCAGCAGCGTAGCGGTAAGCTCCTACAATGAGCAGTTCTTC. Its translation: CASSVAVSSYNEQFF.

Only one count was recorded for this clone. The chain employs TRBV14 and TRBJ2-3; TRBD2 is a possible D gene (6 bases). The CDR3 has 14 amino acids. CDR1 and CDR2 from the germline V gene are SGHDN and FVKESK. Trimming shortened V by 4 bases and J by 5 bases, and 13 bases separated the two germline ends. CDR3 amino acids: CASSPRLGGDTQYF. In DNA, the CDR3 is TGTGCCAGCAGCCCCAGACTAGGCGGAGATACGCAGTATTTT. Based on the CDR3 plus reference TRBV14 and TRBJ2-3, the full variable domain is EAGVTQFPSHSVIEKGQTVTLRCDPISGHDNLYWYRRVMGKEIKFLLHFVKESKQDESGMPNNRFLAERTGGTYSTLKVQPAELEDSGVYFCASSPRLGGDTQYFGPGTRLTVL.

The V call is TRBV5-5, the J call TRBJ1-2; 10 bases agree with TRBD1. V shed 3 bases, J shed 8 bases, and the junction held 1 base outside the gene matches. Looked up from germline, CDR1 is SGHKS and CDR2 is YYEKEE (reference sequence). There are 12 residues in the CDR3. DNA of the CDR3: TGTGCCAGCAGCTGGGACAGGGGCGGCTACACCTTC. It codes for CASSWDRGGYTF.

In this sample, this clone turned up once. The V call is TRBV5-1, the J call TRBJ1-3; D is possibly TRBD1 (5 bases). Trimming removed 0 bases from V and 0 bases from J, with 10 bases in between. The CDR3 is 16 amino acids. From germline, CDR1 is SGHRS and CDR2 YFSETQ. The DNA of the CDR3 is TGCGCCAGCAGCTTGGACAGGTTTGTCTCTGGAAACACCATATATTTT. Translating gives CASSLDRFVSGNTIYF.

The V call is TRBV30, the J call TRBJ1-3; TRBD1 matches at 9 bases. V lost 0 bases to trimming and J lost 2 bases; unmatched junction nucleotides: 2. The V gene's germline CDR1 is GTSNPN and CDR2 SVGIG (reference sequence). The CDR3 has 15 amino acids. The CDR3, as DNA: TGTGCCTGGAGTGTCAGACAGGGGGCTGGAAACACCATATATTTT. Translating it yields CAWSVRQGAGNTIYF.

The chain joins TRBV19 to TRBJ1-1, with 7 bases identical to TRBD1. CDR3 length: 13 amino acids. The junction had 0 bases not matched to a gene; V was cut back by 4 bases and J by 1 base. Germline V gives CDR1 LNHDA, CDR2 SQIVND (reference sequence). CDR3 bases: TGTGCCAGTAGTAGACAGGGGAACACTGAAGCTTTCTTT. Residues: CASSRQGNTEAFF.

V gene TRBV5-4 combines with J gene TRBJ2-5; 11 bases fit TRBD2. V gave up 4 bases and J gave up 5 bases; unmatched junction bases: 10. The germline V gene encodes CDR1 SGHNT and CDR2 YYREEE (reference sequence). The CDR3 is 16 amino acids. The CDR3 spells CASSTTSGALQETQYF. CDR3 DNA sequence: TGTGCCAGCAGCACGACTAGCGGGGCCCTACAGGAGACCCAGTACTTC.

V and J are TRBV2 and TRBJ2-7; D is perhaps TRBD2 (6 bases). V lost 6 bases and J lost 7, with 16 bases in between. This CDR3 has 13 residues. Germline V gene lookup returns CDR1 SNHLY and CDR2 FYNNEI. CDR3: CASRRDLMREQYF. In nucleotides, the CDR3 is TGTGCCAGCAGGAGGGACTTGATGAGAGAGCAGTACTTC.

V is TRBV27 and J is TRBJ2-1, with a weak D call TRBD2 (6 bases). This CDR3 region has 15 residues. The V gene lost 2 bases and the J gene lost 0 bases, with 8 bases spanning the gap. Germline V CDR1 and CDR2: MNHEY, SMNVEV (reference sequence). The CDR3 reads CASSLGRSSYNEQFF. In nucleotides, the CDR3 is TGTGCCAGCAGTTTAGGGAGGAGCTCCTACAATGAGCAGTTCTTC.

The rearrangement uses TRBV6-5 and TRBJ1-2; maybe TRBD1 (5 bases). V was trimmed by 5 bases and J by 2 bases, leaving 15 bases between them. The CDR3 consists of 15 residues. Germline loops: CDR1 MNHEY, CDR2 SVGAGI. The DNA of the CDR3 is TGTGCCAGCAGTCCCTTAGGGGCTACAAACTATGGCTACACCTTC. Its protein is CASSPLGATNYGYTF.

This chain joins TRBV7-9 and TRBJ2-3; tentative D call: TRBD1 (6 bases). V was clipped by 0 bases and J by 6 bases, with 13 bases between them. The CDR3 is made up of 15 amino acids. CDR1 and CDR2 (germline): SEHNR, FQNEAQ (reference sequence). CDR3 region: CASSLATGRSDTQYF. DNA of the CDR3: TGTGCCAGCAGCTTAGCGACAGGCCGGTCTGATACGCAGTATTTT.

V is TRBV9 and J is TRBJ1-1; the D gene is possibly TRBD1 (5 bases). The germline V gene has CDR1 SGDLS and CDR2 YYNGEE. The CDR3 extends over 14 amino acids. V lost 2 bases, J lost 0 bases, and 8 bases lay in between. CDR3 coding DNA: TGTGCCAGCAGCGTTTCGACAGTGAACACTGAAGCTTTCTTT. It codes for CASSVSTVNTEAFF. The variable domain in full, with the rest retrieved from reference TRBV9 and TRBJ1-1, is DSGVTQTPKHLITATGQRVTLRCSPRSGDLSVYWYQQSLDQGLQFLIQYYNGEERAKGNILERFSAQQFPDLHSELNLSSLELGDSALYFCASSVSTVNTEAFFGQGTRLTVV.

The V gene is TRBV6-1, the J gene TRBJ1-1, with D unresolved. The CDR3 consists of 13 residues. V lost 5 bases to trimming and J lost 0 bases, with 7 bases between them. In germline, CDR1 is MNHNS, CDR2 SASEGT. The CDR3 sequence is CASSSHLNTEAFF. The CDR3 nucleotides are TGTGCCAGCAGTTCCCATCTGAACACTGAAGCTTTCTTT.

With respect to this clone: Within the sample, other DNA sequences also encode this same CDR3. The DNA of the CDR3 is TGCGCCAGCAGCGGGCAGGGCTACGAGCAGTACTTC. As protein: CASSGQGYEQYF. V and J are TRBV5-1 and TRBJ2-7; D might be TRBD1 (5 bases). V was trimmed by 4 bases and J by 3 bases, leaving 8 bases between them. The germline CDR1 and CDR2 sequences are SGHRS and YFSETQ. This CDR3 has 12 residues.

This clone was recorded only once. The chain recombines TRBV5-1 with TRBJ1-1, with 8 bases identical to TRBD1. The CDR3 contains 16 residues. The germline V gene has CDR1 SGHRS and CDR2 YFSETQ. V dropped 3 bases and J dropped 1; count of bases not matched to a gene: 8. CDR3 nucleotides: TGCGCCAGCAGCTACATGACAGGGGCTTCGAACACTGAAGCTTTCTTT. Translating it yields CASSYMTGASNTEAFF. Full variable domain (remainder filled in from reference TRBV5-1 and TRBJ1-1): KAGVTQTPRYLIKTRGQQVTLSCSPISGHRSVSWYQQTPGQGLQFLFEYFSETQRNKGNFPGRFSGRQFSNSRSEMNVSTLELGDSALYLCASSYMTGASNTEAFFGQGTRLTVV.

The V call is TRBV10-3, the J call TRBJ1-1; 7 bases align to TRBD1. Trimming at V came to 5 bases and at J to 0 bases, leaving 3 bases not matched to a gene. This CDR3 is 14 amino acids long. In germline, CDR1 is ENHRY, CDR2 SYGVKD. The CDR3 is CAISRDRLNTEAFF. CDR3 nucleotides: TGTGCCATCAGTCGGGACAGATTGAACACTGAAGCTTTCTTT.